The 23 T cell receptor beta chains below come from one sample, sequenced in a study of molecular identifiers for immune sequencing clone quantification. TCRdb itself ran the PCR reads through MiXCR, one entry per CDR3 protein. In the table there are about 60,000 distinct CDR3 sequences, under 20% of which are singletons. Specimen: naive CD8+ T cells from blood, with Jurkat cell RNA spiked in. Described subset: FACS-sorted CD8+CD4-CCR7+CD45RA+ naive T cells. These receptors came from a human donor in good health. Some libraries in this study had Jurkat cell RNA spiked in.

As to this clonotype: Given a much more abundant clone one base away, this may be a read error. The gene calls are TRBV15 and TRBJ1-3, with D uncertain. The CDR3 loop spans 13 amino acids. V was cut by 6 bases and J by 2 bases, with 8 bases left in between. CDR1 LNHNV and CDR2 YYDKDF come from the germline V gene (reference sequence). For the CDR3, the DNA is TGTGCCACCAGTGGGGAACCTGGAAACACCATATATTTT. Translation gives CATSGEPGNTIYF.

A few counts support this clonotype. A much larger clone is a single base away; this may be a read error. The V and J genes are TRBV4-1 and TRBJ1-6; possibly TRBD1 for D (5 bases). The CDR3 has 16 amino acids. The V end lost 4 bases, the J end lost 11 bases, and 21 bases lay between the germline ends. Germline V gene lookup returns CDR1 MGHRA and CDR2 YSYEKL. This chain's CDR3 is CASSLRWDWENPPLHF. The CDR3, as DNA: TGCGCCAGCAGCCTCCGATGGGACTGGGAAAATCCACCCCTCCACTTT.

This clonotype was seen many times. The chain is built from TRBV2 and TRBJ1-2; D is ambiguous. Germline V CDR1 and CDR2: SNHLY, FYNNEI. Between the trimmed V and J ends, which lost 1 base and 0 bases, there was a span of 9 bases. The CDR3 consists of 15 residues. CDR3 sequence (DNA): TGTGCCAGCAGTGAAGTGGTTGGAGCTAACTATGGCTACACCTTC. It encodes CASSEVVGANYGYTF.

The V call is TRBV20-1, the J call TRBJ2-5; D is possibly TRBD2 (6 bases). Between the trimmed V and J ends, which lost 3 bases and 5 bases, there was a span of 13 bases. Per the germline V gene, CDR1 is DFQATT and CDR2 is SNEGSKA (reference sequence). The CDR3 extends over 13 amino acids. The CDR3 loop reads CSARRRGYETQYF. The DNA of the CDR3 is TGCAGTGCTAGGAGGCGGGGATACGAGACCCAGTACTTC.

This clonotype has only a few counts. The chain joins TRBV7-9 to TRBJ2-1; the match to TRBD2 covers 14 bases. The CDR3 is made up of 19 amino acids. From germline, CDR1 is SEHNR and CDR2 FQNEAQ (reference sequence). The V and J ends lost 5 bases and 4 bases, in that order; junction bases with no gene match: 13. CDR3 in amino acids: CASSPTPGLAGVTYNEQFF. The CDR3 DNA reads TGTGCCAGCAGCCCAACTCCGGGACTAGCGGGAGTCACTTACAATGAGCAGTTCTTC.

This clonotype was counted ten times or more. In nucleotides, the CDR3 is TGTGCCAGCAGCTTAGGACCGGCAATAAGCAATCAGCCCCAGCATTTT. Translated: CASSLGPAISNQPQHF. The chain recombines TRBV7-8 with TRBJ1-5; unclear D gene. The CDR3 spans 16 residues. V was clipped by 1 base and J by 1 base, with 11 bases between them. Germline lookup yields CDR1 SGHVS and CDR2 FQNEAQ.

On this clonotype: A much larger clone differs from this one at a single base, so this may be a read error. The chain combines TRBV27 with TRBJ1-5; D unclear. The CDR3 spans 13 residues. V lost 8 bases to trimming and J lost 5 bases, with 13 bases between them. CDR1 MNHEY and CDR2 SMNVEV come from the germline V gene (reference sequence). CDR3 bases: TGTGCCAGCGGAATCGGGTACGATCAGCCCCAGCATTTT. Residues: CASGIGYDQPQHF.

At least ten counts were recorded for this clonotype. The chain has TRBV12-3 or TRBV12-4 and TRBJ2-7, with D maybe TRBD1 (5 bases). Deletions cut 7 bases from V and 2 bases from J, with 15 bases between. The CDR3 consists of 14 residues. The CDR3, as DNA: TGTGCCAGCAAGGGGTACGGATCTGCCTACGAGCAGTACTTC. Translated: CASKGYGSAYEQYF.

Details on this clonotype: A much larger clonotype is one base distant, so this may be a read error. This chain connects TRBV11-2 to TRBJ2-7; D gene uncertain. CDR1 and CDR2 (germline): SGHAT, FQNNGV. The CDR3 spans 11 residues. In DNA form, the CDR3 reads TGTGCCAGCAGCTCGCCCCTCGAGCGGTACTTC. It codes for CASSSPLERYF. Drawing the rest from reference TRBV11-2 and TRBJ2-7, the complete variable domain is EAGVAQSPRYKIIEKRQSVAFWCNPISGHATLYWYQQILGQGPKLLIQFQNNGVVDDSQLPKDRFSAERLKGVDSTLKIQPAKLEDSAVYLCASSSPLERYFGPGTRLTVT.

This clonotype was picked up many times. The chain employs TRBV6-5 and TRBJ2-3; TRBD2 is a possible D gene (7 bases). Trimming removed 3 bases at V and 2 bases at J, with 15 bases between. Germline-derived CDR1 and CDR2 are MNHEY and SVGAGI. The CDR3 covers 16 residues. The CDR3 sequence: CASSYGGALLTDTQYF. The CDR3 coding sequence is TGTGCCAGCAGTTATGGGGGGGCCCTCCTCACAGATACGCAGTATTTT.

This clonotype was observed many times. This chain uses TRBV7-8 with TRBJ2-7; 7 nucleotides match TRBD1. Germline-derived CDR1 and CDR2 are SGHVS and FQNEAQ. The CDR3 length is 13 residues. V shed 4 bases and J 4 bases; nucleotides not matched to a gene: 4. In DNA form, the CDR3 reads TGTGCCAGCAGCTCGGGACAGACGTACGAGCAGTACTTC. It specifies CASSSGQTYEQYF.

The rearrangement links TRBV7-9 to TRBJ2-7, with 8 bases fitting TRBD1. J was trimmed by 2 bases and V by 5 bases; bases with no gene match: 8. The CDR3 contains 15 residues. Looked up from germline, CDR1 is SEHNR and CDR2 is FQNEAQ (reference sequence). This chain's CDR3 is CASSQAIRGPYEQYF. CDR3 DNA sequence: TGTGCCAGCAGCCAGGCGATCAGGGGGCCCTACGAGCAGTACTTC.

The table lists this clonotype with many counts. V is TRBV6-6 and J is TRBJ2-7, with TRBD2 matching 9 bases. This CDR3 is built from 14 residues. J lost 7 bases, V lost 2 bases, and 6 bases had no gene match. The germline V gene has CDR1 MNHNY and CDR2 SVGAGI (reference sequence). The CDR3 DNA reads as TGTGCCAGCAGTTACGCGGGAGGGCCGGGGGAGCAGTACTTC. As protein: CASSYAGGPGEQYF.

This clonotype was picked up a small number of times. The CDR3 sequence is CASGPGLIEQFF. CDR3 nucleotides: TGTGCCAGCGGCCCGGGACTGATAGAGCAGTTCTTC. This chain uses TRBV5-6 with TRBJ2-1; D is perhaps TRBD2 (6 bases). The V gene lost 7 bases and the J gene lost 10 bases, with 15 bases spanning the gap. CDR3 length equals 12 residues. Germline CDR1 reads SGHDT; CDR2 reads YYEEEE.

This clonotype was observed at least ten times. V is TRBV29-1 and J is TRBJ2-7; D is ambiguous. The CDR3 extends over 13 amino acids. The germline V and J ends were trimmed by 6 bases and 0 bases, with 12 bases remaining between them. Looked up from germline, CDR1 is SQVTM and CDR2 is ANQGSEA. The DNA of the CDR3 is TGCAGCGTCGGACGGCCGAGCTCCTACGAGCAGTACTTC. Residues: CSVGRPSSYEQYF.

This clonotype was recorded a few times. The CDR3 spells CASKGQLNLNEQFF. CDR3 coding DNA: TGTGCCAGCAAGGGACAGTTAAACCTCAATGAGCAGTTCTTC. The J gene is TRBJ2-1, the V gene TRBV7-9; 7 bases agree with TRBD1. The germline CDR1 and CDR2 sequences are SEHNR and FQNEAQ (reference sequence). Trimming cost V 7 bases and J 6 bases; bases outside gene matches: 9. This CDR3 is built from 14 residues.

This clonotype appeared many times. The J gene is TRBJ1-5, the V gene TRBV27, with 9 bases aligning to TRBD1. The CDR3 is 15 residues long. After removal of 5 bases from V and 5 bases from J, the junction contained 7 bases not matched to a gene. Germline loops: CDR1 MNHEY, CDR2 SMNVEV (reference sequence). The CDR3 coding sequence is TGTGCCAGCAGTACTGGGACAGGGATTCATCAGCCCCAGCATTTT. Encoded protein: CASSTGTGIHQPQHF.

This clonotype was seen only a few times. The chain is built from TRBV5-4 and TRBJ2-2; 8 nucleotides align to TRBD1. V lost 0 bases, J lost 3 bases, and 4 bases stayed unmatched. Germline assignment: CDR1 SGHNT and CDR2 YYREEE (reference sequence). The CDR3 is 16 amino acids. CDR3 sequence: CASSLDRGVDTGELFF. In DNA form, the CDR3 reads TGTGCCAGCAGCTTGGACAGGGGGGTGGACACCGGGGAGCTGTTTTTT. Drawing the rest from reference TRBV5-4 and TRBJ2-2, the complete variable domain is ETGVTQSPTHLIKTRGQQVTLRCSSQSGHNTVSWYQQALGQGPQFIFQYYREEENGRGNFPPRFSGLQFPNYSSELNVNALELDDSALYLCASSLDRGVDTGELFFGEGSRLTVL.

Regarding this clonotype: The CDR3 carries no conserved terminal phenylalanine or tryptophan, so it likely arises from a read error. The CDR3 loop is CSVVGGEQYL. The CDR3 DNA follows: TGCAGCGTTGTCGGGGGCGAGCAGTACCTC. The chain employs TRBV29-1 and TRBJ2-7, with D perhaps TRBD2 (6 bases). Germline V CDR1 and CDR2: SQVTM, ANQGSEA. The CDR3 consists of 10 residues. The V end was cut by 4 bases, the J end by 6 bases, with 7 bases between.

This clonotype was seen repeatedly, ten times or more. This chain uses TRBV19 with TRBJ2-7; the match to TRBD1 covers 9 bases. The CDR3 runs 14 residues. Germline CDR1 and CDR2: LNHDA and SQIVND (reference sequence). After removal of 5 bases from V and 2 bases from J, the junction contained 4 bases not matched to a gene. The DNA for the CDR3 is TGTGCCAGTAGTGCCGGGACAGGGCCCTACGAGCAGTACTTC. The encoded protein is CASSAGTGPYEQYF.

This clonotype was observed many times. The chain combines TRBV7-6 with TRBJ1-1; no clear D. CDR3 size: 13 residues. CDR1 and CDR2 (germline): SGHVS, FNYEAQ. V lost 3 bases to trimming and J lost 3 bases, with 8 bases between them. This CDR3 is CASSFGDYTEAFF. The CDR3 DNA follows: TGTGCCAGCAGCTTTGGAGATTACACTGAAGCTTTCTTT.

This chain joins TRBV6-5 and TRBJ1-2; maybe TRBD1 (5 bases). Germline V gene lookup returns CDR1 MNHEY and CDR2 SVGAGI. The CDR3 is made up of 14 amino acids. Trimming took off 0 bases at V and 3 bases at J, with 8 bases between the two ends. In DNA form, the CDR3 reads TGTGCCAGCAGTTACTCCGGGACTCACTATGGCTACACCTTC. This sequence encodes CASSYSGTHYGYTF.

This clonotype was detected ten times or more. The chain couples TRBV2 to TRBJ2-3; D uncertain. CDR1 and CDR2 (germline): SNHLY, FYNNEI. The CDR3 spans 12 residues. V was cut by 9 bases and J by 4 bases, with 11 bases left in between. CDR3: CARKPLADTQYF. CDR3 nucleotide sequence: TGTGCCAGAAAACCCCTTGCAGATACGCAGTATTTT.